One and the same sample provided the 8 T cell receptor beta chains below, sequenced in a study of type 1 and type 2 diabetes patients (dated by TCRdb to the mid-2010s). This sample was sequenced with an Illumina MiSeq. Genomic DNA from sorted T cell subsets served as template for TCRbeta CDR3 amplification. The TCRbeta CDR3 region was amplified by multiplex PCR using 30 forward and 13 reverse primers. TCRdb reprocessed the public reads (quality trimming at Q25 with fastp, clone calling with MiXCR) and kept in-frame beta chains. All rows with the same CDR3 protein become a single entry with the most common DNA and genes. The sample data list fewer than 300,000 distinct CDR3 sequences, and around 47% of these were observed just once. The ten largest clones capture roughly an eighth of the sample. Material: peripheral blood mononuclear cells (PBMCs). The source is a man aged 18 to 29 with type 2 diabetes.

The chain joins TRBV2 to TRBJ1-2; D remains unclear. In germline, CDR1 is SNHLY, CDR2 FYNNEI. Between the trimmed V and J ends, which lost 4 bases and 2 bases, there was a span of 8 bases. The CDR3 runs to 13 residues. CDR3 in amino acids: CASSVSGNYGYTF. DNA for the CDR3: TGTGCCAGCAGTGTTTCAGGAAACTATGGCTACACCTTC. Full variable domain (rest looked up from reference TRBV2 and TRBJ1-2): EPEVTQTPSHQVTQMGQEVILRCVPISNHLYFYWYRQILGQKVEFLVSFYNNEISEKSEIFDDQFSVERPDGSNFTLKIRSTKLEDSAMYFCASSVSGNYGYTFGSGTRLTVV.

In its sample, this clonotype was seen a few times. The chain uses TRBV7-8 and TRBJ1-2; D possibly corresponds to TRBD1 (5 bases). CDR1 SGHVS and CDR2 FQNEAQ come from the germline V gene. The CDR3 runs 15 residues. V shed 1 base and J shed 7 bases, with 16 bases lying between them. The CDR3 here is CASSLVGMGRGGYTF. In nucleotides, the CDR3 is TGTGCCAGCAGCTTAGTAGGCATGGGTAGGGGTGGCTACACCTTC.

The chain links TRBV9 to TRBJ2-2; 10 nucleotides align to TRBD1. This CDR3 contains 19 residues. CDR1 and CDR2 from the germline V gene are SGDLS and YYNGEE. The J segment lost 0 bases and the V segment lost 4 bases, leaving 12 bases of the junction unmatched. The CDR3 protein is CASSIGTGAFKANTGELFF. CDR3 coding DNA: TGTGCCAGCAGCATCGGGACAGGGGCCTTCAAAGCGAACACCGGGGAGCTGTTTTTT. The entire variable domain, with the rest obtained from reference TRBV9 and TRBJ2-2, is as follows: DSGVTQTPKHLITATGQRVTLRCSPRSGDLSVYWYQQSLDQGLQFLIQYYNGEERAKGNILERFSAQQFPDLHSELNLSSLELGDSALYFCASSIGTGAFKANTGELFFGEGSRLTVL.

The rearrangement joins TRBV20-1 to TRBJ2-5; tentative D call: TRBD1 (5 bases). With 1 base removed from V and 1 base from J, the gap between germline ends came to 10 bases. This CDR3 has 14 residues. Germline V gene sequence: CDR1 DFQATT, CDR2 SNEGSKA (reference sequence). DNA for the CDR3: TGCAGTGCTAGAGGGTTTGACAGCCAAGAGACCCAGTACTTC. It specifies CSARGFDSQETQYF.

J is TRBJ1-2 and V is TRBV4-1, with D hard to call. The CDR3 runs to 14 residues. Germline V gene lookup returns CDR1 MGHRA and CDR2 YSYEKL. V lost 3 bases and J 4 bases, leaving 12 bases between the germline ends. Here the CDR3 DNA reads TGCGCCAGCAGCCAGGAGGGCTCTGGCTATGGCTACACCTTC. Encoded protein: CASSQEGSGYGYTF.

This clonotype was detected only a few times. The chain is built from TRBV20-1 and TRBJ2-7, with unresolved D. Trimming pared 6 bases from V and 2 bases from J, leaving 14 bases between. CDR3 length equals 13 residues. Germline CDR1 reads DFQATT; CDR2 reads SNEGSKA (reference sequence). CDR3 in DNA: TGCAGTGCACATGACCTTCTCCCCTACGAGCAGTACTTC. Translated: CSAHDLLPYEQYF.

This clonotype has only a few counts. This chain connects TRBV7-2 to TRBJ2-1; 9 bases are shared with TRBD1. The CDR3 has 20 residues. The V and J ends lost 4 bases and 5 bases, in that order; junction bases with no gene match: 21. CDR1 is SGHTA and CDR2 is FQGNSA in the germline V gene. The CDR3 is CASSSGVVPGQGVRDNEQFF. CDR3 bases: TGTGCCAGCAGCTCAGGGGTCGTCCCGGGACAGGGCGTTAGGGACAATGAGCAGTTCTTC.

This clonotype was detected many times. The chain carries TRBV2 and TRBJ2-7; D assignment may be TRBD1 or TRBD2 (5 bases each). This CDR3 comprises 16 residues. Per germline, CDR1 SNHLY and CDR2 FYNNEI. The germline V and J ends were trimmed by 2 bases and 2 bases, with 16 bases remaining between them. CDR3 nucleotide sequence: TGTGCCAGCAGTGAAATCGGGGCAGAATTTGCCTACGAGCAGTACTTC. This sequence encodes CASSEIGAEFAYEQYF.